This is a list of T cell receptor beta chains from one sample in a study of persistence of HIV-infected CD4 T cells. Which antigens these TCRs recognize remains unknown. This table comes from immunoSEQ multiplex PCR, and its TCRdb copy is limited to in-frame clones, with some not included. The sample yields tens of thousands of clones, around three quarters seen once. This sample comprised CD4+ T cells sorted from PBMCs after approximately 19-hour stimulation, obtained from a patient who received antiretroviral therapy. The receptors come from an adult man with HIV who was CMV-seropositive. The CDR3 runs from the conserved cysteine through the conserved F or W. The D gene is left open where the match is weak. Clone size, where shown, is once, few, many, or a class for clones that have expanded.

j_gene | v_gene | d_gene | abundance | CDR3aa | CDR3nt
TRBJ2-3 | TRBV25-1 | . | few | CASAGRGTQYF | TGTGCCAGTGCGGGGAGGGGGACGCAGTATTTT
TRBJ1-6 | TRBV28 | TRBD1 | . | CASSGADRAYNSPLHF | TGTGCCAGCAGTGGGGCGGACAGGGCCTATAATTCACCCCTCCACTTT
TRBJ2-7 | TRBV10-1 | TRBD2 | once | CASSEYSSGAIEQYF | TGCGCCAGCAGTGAGTATTCGAGCGGGGCCATCGAGCAGTACTTC
TRBJ2-2 | TRBV12-3/TRBV12-4 | . | . | CASSLALSGELFF | TGTGCCAGCAGTTTAGCGCTATCCGGGGAGCTGTTTTTT
TRBJ2-5 | TRBV2 | TRBD2 | . | CASSLGLAGLETQYF | TGTGCCAGCAGTTTAGGACTAGCGGGATTGGAGACCCAGTACTTC
TRBJ1-3 | TRBV27 | TRBD1 | . | CASSFDRGPGNTIYF | TGTGCCAGCAGTTTCGACAGGGGGCCCGGAAACACCATATATTTT
TRBJ2-2 | TRBV19 | TRBD2 | . | CASSPSGGYTGELFF | TGTGCCAGTAGTCCTAGCGGGGGCTACACCGGGGAGCTGTTTTTT
TRBJ1-2 | TRBV7-8 | . | . | CASSPPGGNYGYTF | TGTGCCAGCAGCCCTCCCGGCGGGAACTATGGCTACACCTTC
TRBJ2-5 | TRBV4-1 | . | . | CASSHPGGNLQETQYF | TGCGCCAGCAGCCACCCTGGGGGGAACCTCCAAGAGACCCAGTACTTC
TRBJ1-5 | TRBV20-1 | . | . | CSASFQGSNQPQHF | TGCAGTGCTAGTTTTCAGGGGAGCAATCAGCCCCAGCATTTT
TRBJ2-1 | TRBV5-1 | . | . | CASSLGQAGEQFF | TGCGCCAGCAGCTTGGGACAGGCGGGTGAGCAGTTCTTC
TRBJ1-1 | TRBV7-2 | . | few | CASSFRAGGSEAFF | TGTGCCAGCAGCTTCCGGGCCGGGGGTTCTGAAGCTTTCTTT
TRBJ2-7 | TRBV27 | . | . | CASRYKEGGVYEQYF | TGTGCCAGCCGCTACAAGGAAGGAGGGGTTTACGAGCAGTACTTC
TRBJ1-2 | TRBV13 | . | . | CASSLGRQIYGYTF | TGTGCCAGCAGCTTAGGAAGACAGATCTATGGCTACACCTTC
TRBJ1-2 | TRBV14 | TRBD1 | . | CASSPLTGLSGYTF | TGTGCCAGCAGCCCCCTGACAGGGTTGAGCGGCTACACCTTC
TRBJ2-7 | TRBV6-2/TRBV6-3 | TRBD1 | once | CASSSDRVSIGDEQYF | TGTGCCAGCAGTTCCGACAGGGTTTCGATTGGTGACGAGCAGTACTTC
TRBJ1-4 | TRBV7-8 | . | few | CASSSREGGEKKLFF | TGTGCCAGCAGCTCGCGGGAGGGTGGCGAGAAAAAACTGTTTTTT
TRBJ2-5 | TRBV25-1 | . | . | CASSEYGGRETQYF | TGTGCCAGCAGTGAATATGGGGGGAGAGAGACCCAGTACTTC
TRBJ1-1 | TRBV12-3/TRBV12-4 | . | once | CASFARNTEAFF | TGTGCCAGCTTCGCGAGGAACACTGAAGCTTTCTTT
TRBJ1-1 | TRBV30 | . | . | CAWTRGGNTEAFF | TGTGCCTGGACAAGAGGGGGAAACACTGAAGCTTTCTTT
TRBJ1-1 | TRBV19 | . | . | CASTVGRRNTEAFF | TGTGCCAGTACCGTAGGCAGACGGAACACTGAAGCTTTCTTT
TRBJ1-6 | TRBV30 | . | few | CAWSVLGIRGSPLHF | TGTGCCTGGAGTGTACTGGGAATCCGGGGGTCACCCCTCCACTTT
TRBJ1-1 | TRBV19 | . | . | CASSIEGYSSEAFF | TGTGCCAGTAGTATAGAGGGGTACAGCTCTGAAGCTTTCTTT
TRBJ2-1 | TRBV6-6 | . | . | CASSPLSRGSGWSDEQFF | TGTGCCAGCAGTCCCCTTTCGAGAGGTAGCGGCTGGAGCGATGAGCAGTTCTTC
TRBJ1-1 | TRBV6-5 | . | few | CASSLAGTGFNGAFF | TGTGCCAGCAGCCTGGCCGGGACGGGATTTAATGGGGCTTTCTTT
TRBJ2-7 | TRBV3-1/TRBV3-2 | . | once | CASSQASYEQYF | TGTGCCAGCAGCCAAGCGTCCTACGAGCAGTACTTC
TRBJ2-3 | TRBV19 | TRBD2 | . | CASTLAGGGTDTQYF | TGTGCCAGTACACTAGCGGGGGGAGGCACAGATACGCAGTATTTT
TRBJ2-3 | TRBV6-5 | TRBD1 | . | CASSYSGQGTTDTQYF | TGTGCCAGCAGTTACTCGGGACAGGGAACAACAGATACGCAGTATTTT
TRBJ1-5 | TRBV2 | . | few | CASSGGAEYSNQPQHF | TGTGCCAGCAGTGGGGGAGCCGAATATAGCAATCAGCCCCAGCATTTT
TRBJ2-3 | TRBV7-3 | . | . | CASSRQVTDTQYF | TGTGCCAGCAGCCGACAGGTCACAGATACGCAGTATTTT
TRBJ1-2 | TRBV12-2 | . | . | CASRSDPGTINYGYTF | TGTGCAAGTCGATCAGACCCAGGGACGATTAACTATGGCTACACCTTC
TRBJ1-6 | TRBV2 | . | . | CASSVMGGNSPLHF | TGTGCCAGCAGTGTTATGGGTGGGAATTCACCCCTCCACTTT